This TCR beta chain appears in the sequencing data of a study of response to subunit inactivated influenza vaccine (dated by TCRdb to between 2017 and 2018). With respect to the entire study: Deep quantitative profiling of the T cell receptor repertoire was used in the study to follow responses to a trivalent subunit inactivated influenza vaccine.

Library method: RT-PCR. The instrument was an Illumina HiSeq 2500. TCRdb reran the public reads through fastp at Q25 and MiXCR, keeping productive beta chains. When rows share a CDR3 protein, they turn into one entry using the most common DNA and genes. This sample has approximately 480,000 distinct CDR3 sequences in its table, and 11% of those were observed once. Approximately 12% of the sample comes from the top ten. Regarding this clonotype: What antigen it recognizes has not been identified. No clone much larger than this one lies a single base away; base qualities are absent.

General conclusions and limits of the study: According to the authors, only a limited number of new T cells may be recruited by each seasonal influenza vaccination.

In light of the paper, this sample's time point label describes: 45 to 50 days after influenza vaccine administration. This clonotype originated in a man aged 45-60 years who received an inactivated influenza vaccine. Donor details come from another sample of the same person, matched by shared clones. Material: PBMCs from blood, obtained about 6 weeks after vaccination.

CDR3 protein: CASSRMEGQGEETQYF. The nucleotide sequence reads as follows: TGTGCCAGCAGCCGGATGGAGGGACAGGGGGAAGAGACCCAGTACTTC. The V and J segments used are TRBV7-9 and TRBJ2-5; TRBD1 fits 11 bases in the junction. The CDR3 numbers 16 residues from cysteine through phenylalanine. Here the CDR3 DNA is all that survives: 48 bases in frame from base 1. V and J are trimmed by 5 bases and 3 bases, and the gene matches miss 8 bases of the junction. CDR1 and CDR2 (SEHNR, FQNEAQ) derive from the germline V gene (reference sequence).